Each of the 19 T cell receptor beta chains below was sequenced from the same sample in a study of cytomegalovirus exposure and HLA in healthy donors. A multiplex PCR was run with 60 Vbeta primers and 13 Jbeta primers. The method was immunoSEQ multiplex PCR; TCRdb's version includes in-frame clones alone and lacks a portion of them. This sample yields some 110,000 clones, of which about 74% are seen a single time; approximately 4.4% belongs to the top ten. The sequenced sample was PBMCs. The origin of the receptors is a man aged 30-40 years in good health and CMV-seropositive.

J is TRBJ2-7 and V is TRBV25-1; maybe TRBD1 (6 bases). The V and J ends lost 3 bases and 7 bases respectively, with 16 bases between them. The germline gives CDR1 MGHDK, CDR2 SYGVNS. The CDR3 is 14 residues long. This CDR3 is CASSEGQGSREQYF. The CDR3 DNA reads TGTGCCAGCAGTGAGGGGCAGGGGTCTAGGGAGCAGTACTTC.

This chain's CDR3 is CAWSMGLSNYGYTF. CDR3 DNA: TGTGCCTGGAGCATGGGCCTTTCTAACTATGGCTACACCTTC. The chain combines TRBV30 with TRBJ1-2; no reliable D call. Trimming took 3 bases from V and 0 from J, leaving 11 bases between them. Germline assignment: CDR1 GTSNPN and CDR2 SVGIG (reference sequence). The CDR3 is made up of 14 amino acids. Full variable domain (outside the CDR3, taken from reference TRBV30 and TRBJ1-2): SQTIHQWPATLVQPVGSPLSLECTVEGTSNPNLYWYRQAAGRGLQLLFYSVGIGQISSEVPQNLSASRPQDRQFILSSKKLLLSDSGFYLCAWSMGLSNYGYTFGSGTRLTVV.

V is TRBV4-2 and J is TRBJ1-6, with 11 positions matching TRBD1. The germline CDR1 and CDR2 sequences are LGHNA and YNFKEQ. The CDR3 is 17 residues long. J was trimmed by 7 bases and V by 1 base; bases with no gene match: 6. The CDR3 DNA sequence: TGTGCCAGCAGCCAAGCCGGACAGGGGGCGCAGAATTCACCCCTCCACTTT. It encodes CASSQAGQGAQNSPLHF.

This rearrangement joins TRBV9 to TRBJ2-2; 8 positions match TRBD2. The CDR3 loop spans 17 amino acids. Trimming at V came to 2 bases and at J to 3 bases, leaving 9 bases not matched to a gene. Germline values: CDR1 SGDLS, CDR2 YYNGEE. CDR3 loop: CASSVGSGGADTGELFF. The CDR3 DNA follows: TGTGCCAGCAGCGTGGGATCGGGGGGGGCGGACACCGGGGAGCTGTTTTTT.

V gene TRBV9 combines with J gene TRBJ1-4, with D possibly matching TRBD1 (5 bases). The V gene's germline CDR1 is SGDLS and CDR2 YYNGEE. Trimming removed 2 bases at V and 6 bases at J, with 11 bases between. The CDR3 spans 14 residues. The chain's CDR3 is CASSVGGYDEKLFF. The CDR3 DNA sequence: TGTGCCAGCAGCGTGGGGGGATATGATGAAAAACTGTTTTTT.

This chain connects TRBV5-4 to TRBJ1-2, with 7 bases matching TRBD1. J lost 4 bases, V lost 5 bases, and 8 bases had no gene match. Germline values: CDR1 SGHNT, CDR2 YYREEE (reference sequence). This CDR3 region has 14 residues. The CDR3 nucleotides read TGTGCCAGCAGACCCGGACAGGAAAGCTATGGCTACACCTTC. This sequence encodes CASRPGQESYGYTF.

The chain couples TRBV5-1 to TRBJ2-7; 8 nucleotides align to TRBD2. Germline V gene sequence: CDR1 SGHRS, CDR2 YFSETQ. V shed 6 bases and J 5 bases; nucleotides not matched to a gene: 10. The CDR3 is 14 amino acids. As DNA, the CDR3 is TGCGCCAGCACCCCAACGGGAGGGGTCCACGAGCAGTACTTC. Translating it yields CASTPTGGVHEQYF.

The genes are TRBV5-6 and TRBJ1-1; D is possibly TRBD1 (5 bases). The CDR3 extends over 15 amino acids. CDR1 SGHDT and CDR2 YYEEEE come from the germline V gene. The ends were cut back, 4 bases at V and 4 bases at J, with 17 bases in the middle. DNA of the CDR3: TGTGCCAGCAGCCCTACGGGGCGGGAGGGCACTGAAGCTTTCTTT. The encoded protein is CASSPTGREGTEAFF.

A single count supports this clone. The rearrangement links TRBV4-3 to TRBJ2-5, with D maybe TRBD2 (5 bases). Trimming stripped 4 bases from V and 5 bases from J, with 17 bases between. CDR1 LGHNA and CDR2 YSLEER come from the germline V gene. This CDR3 comprises 15 residues. The CDR3, as DNA: TGCGCCAGCAGCCTCGACATTAAAGCGGAGGAGACCCAGTACTTC. It codes for CASSLDIKAEETQYF.

The DNA for the CDR3 is TGTGCCTGGAGAGATGGGACTTACAATGAGCAGTTCTTC. Protein: CAWRDGTYNEQFF. This rearrangement joins TRBV30 to TRBJ2-1; D is possibly TRBD2 (6 bases). The germline V gene has CDR1 GTSNPN and CDR2 SVGIG (reference sequence). V lost 3 bases and J 4 bases, leaving 10 bases between the germline ends. The CDR3 covers 13 residues. The full variable domain, completed using reference TRBV30 and TRBJ2-1, is SQTIHQWPATLVQPVGSPLSLECTVEGTSNPNLYWYRQAAGRGLQLLFYSVGIGQISSEVPQNLSASRPQDRQFILSSKKLLLSDSGFYLCAWRDGTYNEQFFGPGTRLTVL.

The rearrangement joins TRBV15 to TRBJ1-4, with D perhaps matching TRBD1 (6 bases). V gave up 4 bases and J gave up 3 bases, with 9 bases separating them. Germline CDR1 LNHNV, CDR2 YYDKDF (reference sequence). This CDR3 has 14 amino acids. The CDR3 here is CATSIDRPNEKLFF. Written as DNA, the CDR3 is TGTGCCACCAGCATAGACAGGCCTAATGAAAAACTGTTTTTT.

The chain is built from TRBV7-2 and TRBJ1-5, with D tentatively TRBD1 (5 bases). The CDR3 length is 14 residues. V gave up 5 bases and J gave up 3 bases, with 11 bases separating them. Per germline, CDR1 SGHTA and CDR2 FQGNSA. Here the CDR3 reads CASSRQSDNQPQHF. As DNA, the CDR3 is TGTGCCAGCAGCCGACAGTCTGACAATCAGCCCCAGCATTTT.

This clone was seen just once. The chain has TRBV2 and TRBJ2-1; TRBD2 matches 12 bases. V was pared by 6 bases and J by 10 bases, with 4 bases of the junction left unmatched. Germline lookup yields CDR1 SNHLY and CDR2 FYNNEI. This CDR3 comprises 13 residues. The DNA of the CDR3 is TGTGCCAGCAGCGACGGACTAGCGGGGGAGCAGTTCTTC. It specifies CASSDGLAGEQFF.

The chain has TRBV12-5 and TRBJ2-7; TRBD1 matches 10 bases. V lost 1 base to trimming and J lost 5 bases; unmatched junction nucleotides: 8. Looked up from germline, CDR1 is LGHNT and CDR2 is FRNRAP. The CDR3 contains 16 residues. CDR3 region: CASGLGGQGILDEQYF. The CDR3 DNA is TGTGCTAGTGGTTTGGGGGGACAGGGGATTCTCGACGAGCAGTACTTC.

About this clone itself: A junction end diverges from the germline sequence, so it may reflect a read error. The chain couples TRBV29-1 to TRBJ1-2; D gene unclear. The germline V gene has CDR1 SQVTM and CDR2 ANQGSEA. The length of the CDR3 is 12 residues. CDR3 protein: CSVRSQTYGYPF. The DNA of the CDR3 is TGCAGCGTTCGGTCACAGACCTATGGCTACCCCTTC.

DNA for the CDR3: TGTGCCAGCAGCTTCGACCCGTTTGAGGGGCAGTTCTTC. Translating gives CASSFDPFEGQFF. The rearrangement links TRBV9 to TRBJ2-1; weak D call: TRBD2 (5 bases). Trimming left V 4 bases short and J 12 bases short, with 17 bases between. There are 13 residues in the CDR3. Looked up from germline, CDR1 is SGDLS and CDR2 is YYNGEE.

This sequence joins TRBV28 and TRBJ1-1; a weak D match, TRBD1 (6 bases). The CDR3 loop spans 15 amino acids. Trimming stripped 10 bases from V and 1 base from J, with 19 bases between. Germline V CDR1 and CDR2: MDHEN, SYDVKM. CDR3 DNA sequence: TGTGCCACCATTACGACGGACAGACCGAACACTGAAGCTTTCTTT. Amino acid sequence: CATITTDRPNTEAFF.

A few counts support this clone. CDR3 in amino acids: CASSEPVSTDTQYF. As DNA, the CDR3 is TGTGCCAGCAGTGAACCGGTTAGCACAGATACGCAGTATTTT. The V gene is TRBV2, the J gene TRBJ2-3; D gene ambiguous. The CDR3 covers 14 residues. Germline CDR1 SNHLY, CDR2 FYNNEI. Between the trimmed V and J ends, which lost 2 bases and 0 bases, there was a span of 6 bases.

This chain connects TRBV4-1 to TRBJ1-1; 8 bases agree with TRBD1. V lost 4 bases and J lost 7; bases outside the gene matches: 8. Per the germline V gene, CDR1 is MGHRA and CDR2 is YSYEKL. CDR3 length equals 14 residues. DNA for the CDR3: TGCGCCAGCAGCCTCAAACAGGGGGGGGGTGAAGCTTTCTTT. Amino acids: CASSLKQGGGEAFF.